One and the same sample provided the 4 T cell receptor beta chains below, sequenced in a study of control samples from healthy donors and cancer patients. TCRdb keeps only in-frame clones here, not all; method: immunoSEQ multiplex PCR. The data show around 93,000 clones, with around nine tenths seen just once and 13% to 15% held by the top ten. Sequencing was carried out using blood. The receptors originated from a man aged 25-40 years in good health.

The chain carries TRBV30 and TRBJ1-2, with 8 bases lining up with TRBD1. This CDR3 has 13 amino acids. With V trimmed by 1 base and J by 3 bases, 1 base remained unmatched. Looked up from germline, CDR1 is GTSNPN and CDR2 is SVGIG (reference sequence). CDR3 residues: CAWSAGQDYGYTF. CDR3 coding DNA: TGTGCCTGGAGTGCGGGACAGGACTATGGCTACACCTTC.

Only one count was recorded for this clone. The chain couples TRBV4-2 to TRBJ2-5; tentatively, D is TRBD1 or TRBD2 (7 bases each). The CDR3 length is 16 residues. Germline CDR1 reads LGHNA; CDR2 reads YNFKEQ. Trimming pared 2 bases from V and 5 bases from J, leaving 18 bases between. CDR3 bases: TGTGCCAGCAGCCAAAGTGTAGCAGGGGGGGCGGAGACCCAGTACTTC. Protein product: CASSQSVAGGAETQYF.

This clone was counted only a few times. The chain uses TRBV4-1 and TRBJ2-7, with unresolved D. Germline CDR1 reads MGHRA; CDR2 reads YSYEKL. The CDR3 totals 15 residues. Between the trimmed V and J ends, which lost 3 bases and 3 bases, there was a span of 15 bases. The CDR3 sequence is CASSQLGGNVYEQYF. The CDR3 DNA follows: TGCGCCAGCAGCCAGCTCGGCGGAAACGTCTACGAGCAGTACTTC.

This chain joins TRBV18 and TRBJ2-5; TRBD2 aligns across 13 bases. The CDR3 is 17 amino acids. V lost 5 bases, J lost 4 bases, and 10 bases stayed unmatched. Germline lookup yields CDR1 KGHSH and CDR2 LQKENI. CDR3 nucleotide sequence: TGTGCCAGCTCATCCGAACTAACTAGCGGGAGGGGAGAGACCCAGTACTTC. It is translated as CASSSELTSGRGETQYF.